A selection of T cell receptor beta chains follows, all from one sample in a study of CD8+ T cells in alopecia areata. Method: immunoSEQ multiplex PCR; TCRdb's copy keeps in-frame clones and lacks some. This table has 34,000 or so clones, 55% appearing once. The sequencing input was NKG2D-high CD8+ T cells sorted from blood. Source of these receptors: a human donor with alopecia areata. Both conserved end residues are part of each CDR3. D genes are given only for firm matches. Clone size appears in some rows only: once, few, many, or a class for an expanded clone.

D,V,J,size,CDR3,DNA
TRBD2,TRBV15,TRBJ2-7,NA,CATSRGRAGAYEQYF,TGTGCCACCAGCAGAGGAAGAGCGGGAGCCTACGAGCAGTACTTC
TRBD1,TRBV29-1,TRBJ1-5,few,CSPRGPRSSVGNQPQHF,TGCAGCCCCAGGGGGCCACGGTCCTCGGTGGGCAATCAGCCCCAGCATTTT
NA,TRBV7-2,TRBJ2-7,NA,CASNPHGATLYEQYF,TGTGCCAGCAACCCTCACGGGGCTACACTCTACGAGCAGTACTTC
TRBD1,TRBV5-1,TRBJ1-4,NA,CASSGAQGNNEKLFF,TGCGCCAGCAGCGGGGCACAGGGGAACAATGAAAAACTGTTTTTT
NA,TRBV7-9,TRBJ1-3,NA,CASSFVVSGNTIYF,TGTGCCAGCAGCTTTGTGGTCTCTGGAAACACCATATATTTT
TRBD2,TRBV7-3,TRBJ2-1,NA,CASSQTSGATYNEQFF,TGTGCCAGCAGCCAAACTAGCGGGGCAACTTACAATGAGCAGTTCTTC
NA,TRBV13,TRBJ2-2,once,CASSTRLDRTGELSF,TGTGCCAGCAGTACTAGACTAGACCGGACCGGGGAGCTGTCTTTT
NA,TRBV29-1,TRBJ2-1,NA,CSVEDVVGGFSSYNEQFF,TGCAGCGTTGAAGACGTTGTTGGAGGGTTTAGCTCCTACAATGAGCAGTTCTTC
NA,TRBV5-4,TRBJ2-7,NA,CASSSGPTYEQYF,TGTGCCAGCAGCTCGGGACCCACCTACGAGCAGTACTTC
TRBD1,TRBV27,TRBJ2-2,NA,CASSARQGTGELFF,TGTGCCAGCAGTGCACGACAGGGGACCGGGGAGCTGTTTTTT
NA,TRBV27,TRBJ1-5,few,CASSLEIHQPQHF,TGTGCCAGCAGCTTAGAGATCCATCAGCCCCAGCATTTT
NA,TRBV9,TRBJ2-7,NA,CASSVGAGSEQYF,TGTGCCAGCAGCGTAGGGGCGGGCAGCGAGCAGTACTTC